Given below is one T cell receptor beta chain in context. This specimen comes from a study of T cell responses to AZD1222 COVID-19 vaccine. Sequencing used immunoSEQ multiplex PCR; TCRdb keeps in-frame clones, though not all of them. The sample has tens of thousands of clones, approximately 89% seen once; the top ten hold 9% to 10%. The CDR3 is 15 residues long. V lost 3 bases and J 3 bases, leaving 12 bases between the germline ends. The germline V gene has CDR1 MNHEY and CDR2 SVGEGT. The clonotype comes from an adult who received the MenACWY meningococcal vaccine as a control. The sample here was peripheral blood, taken 28 days after the second dose of the MenACWY control vaccine. The J gene is TRBJ1-5, the V gene TRBV6-2 or TRBV6-3; possibly TRBD1 for D (5 bases). In DNA, the CDR3 is TGTGCCAGCAGTTATGAGGGACTTGACAATCAGCCCCAGCATTTT. It is translated as CASSYEGLDNQPQHF.